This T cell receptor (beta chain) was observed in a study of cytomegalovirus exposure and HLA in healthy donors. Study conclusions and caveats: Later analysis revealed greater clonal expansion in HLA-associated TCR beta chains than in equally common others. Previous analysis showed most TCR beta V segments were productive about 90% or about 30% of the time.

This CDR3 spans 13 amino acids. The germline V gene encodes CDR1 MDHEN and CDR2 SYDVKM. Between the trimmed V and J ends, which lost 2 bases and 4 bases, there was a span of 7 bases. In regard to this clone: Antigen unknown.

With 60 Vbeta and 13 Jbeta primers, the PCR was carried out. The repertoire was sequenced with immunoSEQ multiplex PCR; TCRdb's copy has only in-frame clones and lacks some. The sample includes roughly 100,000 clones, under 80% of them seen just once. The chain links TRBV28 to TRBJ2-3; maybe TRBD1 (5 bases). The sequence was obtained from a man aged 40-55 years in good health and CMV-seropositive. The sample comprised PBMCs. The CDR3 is CASSLAGPDTQYF. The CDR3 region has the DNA TGTGCCAGCAGTTTAGCAGGGCCAGATACGCAGTATTTT. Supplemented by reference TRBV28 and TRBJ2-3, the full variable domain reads DVKVTQSSRYLVKRTGEKVFLECVQDMDHENMFWYRQDPGLGLRLIYFSYDVKMKEKGDIPEGYSVSREKKERFSLILESASTNQTSMYLCASSLAGPDTQYFGPGTRLTVL.